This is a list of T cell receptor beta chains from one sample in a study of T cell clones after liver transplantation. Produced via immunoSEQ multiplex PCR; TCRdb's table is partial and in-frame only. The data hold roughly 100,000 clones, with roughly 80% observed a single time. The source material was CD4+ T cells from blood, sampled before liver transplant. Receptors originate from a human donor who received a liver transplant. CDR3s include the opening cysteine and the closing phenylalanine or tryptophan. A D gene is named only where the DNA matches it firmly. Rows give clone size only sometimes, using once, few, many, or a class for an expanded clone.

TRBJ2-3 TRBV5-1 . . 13 TGCGCCAGCTACGACTCGAGGGCAGATACGCAGTATTTT CASYDSRADTQYF
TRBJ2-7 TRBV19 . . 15 TGTGCCAGTAGAGACCCGGAGAGAGGGGGATACGAGCAGTACTTC CASRDPERGGYEQYF
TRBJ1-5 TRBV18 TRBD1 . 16 TGTGCCAGCTCACCACGTGGACAGGGTGGCAATCAGCCCCAGCATTTT CASSPRGQGGNQPQHF
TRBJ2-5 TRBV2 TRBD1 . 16 TGTGCCAGCAGTTCCGGACAGGGTCGTTCGGAGGAGACCCAGTACTTC CASSSGQGRSEETQYF
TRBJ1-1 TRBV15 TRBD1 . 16 TGTGCCACCAGCAGAGAGGCGAGGGGGCCCAACACTGAAGCTTTCTTT CATSREARGPNTEAFF
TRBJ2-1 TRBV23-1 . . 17 TGCGCCAGCAGTCCCCCTCACAGGGACGAGTCTAACGATGAGCAGTTCTTC CASSPPHRDESNDEQFF
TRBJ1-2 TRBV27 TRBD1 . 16 TGTGCCAGCAGTTCACTTAAAGGGGGCAGGGGGGATGGCTACACCTTC CASSSLKGGRGDGYTF
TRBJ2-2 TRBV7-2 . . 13 TGTGCCAGCAGCCCCACAGGGACCGGGGAGCTGTTTTTT CASSPTGTGELFF
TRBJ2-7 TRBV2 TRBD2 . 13 TGTGCCAGCGTGACTAGCGGGCACTACGAGCAGTACTTC CASVTSGHYEQYF
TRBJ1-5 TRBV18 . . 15 TGTGCCAGCTCACCACGTGCAGGGCGCAATCAGCCCCAGCATTTT CASSPRAGRNQPQHF
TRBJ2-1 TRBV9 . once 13 TGTGCCAGCAGCGTAGGCCCCGGAGCAGAGCAGTTCTTC CASSVGPGAEQFF
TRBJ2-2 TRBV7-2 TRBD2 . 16 TGTGCCAGCACGCGAAGCGGGACTAGCGAAGCCGGGGAGCTGTTTTTT CASTRSGTSEAGELFF
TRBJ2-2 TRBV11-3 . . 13 TGTGCCAGCTCCAGGGAGGAAACCGGGGAGCTGTTTTTT CASSREETGELFF
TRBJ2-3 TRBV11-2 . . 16 TGTGCCAGCTCCCGGAGGCTAGCTGTGGGGACAGATACGCAGTATTTT CASSRRLAVGTDTQYF
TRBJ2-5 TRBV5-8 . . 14 TGTGCCAGCAGCTTGTCAGGGAGGAAAGAGACCCAGTACTTC CASSLSGRKETQYF
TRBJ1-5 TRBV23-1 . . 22 TGCGCCAGCAGTCGCCACCTCGGGGAGGGTTACGCACCCAACAATAGCAATCAGCCCCAGCATTTT CASSRHLGEGYAPNNSNQPQHF
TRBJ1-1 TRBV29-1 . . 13 TGCAGTGGGGTTTTCGGGGGGAACACTGAAGCTTTCTTT CSGVFGGNTEAFF
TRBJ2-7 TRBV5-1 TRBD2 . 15 TGCGCCAGCAGCTTGAAGGGAGCGGGGGACTACGAGCAGTACTTC CASSLKGAGDYEQYF
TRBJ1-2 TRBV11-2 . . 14 TGTGCCAGCAGCTCATCGAGCAGAGACTATGGCTACACCTTC CASSSSSRDYGYTF
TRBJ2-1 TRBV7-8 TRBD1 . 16 TGTGCCAGCAGCGATCAGGGGGTGGGCTCCTACAATGAGCAGTTCTTC CASSDQGVGSYNEQFF
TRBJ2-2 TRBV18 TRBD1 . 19 TGTGCCAGCTCACCACCGTTCGGACAGGGGGCAGATCGGACCGGGGAGCTGTTTTTT CASSPPFGQGADRTGELFF
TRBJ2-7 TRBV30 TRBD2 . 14 TGTGCCTGGAGAATAGCGGGAGGGAGCTACGAGCAGTACTTC CAWRIAGGSYEQYF
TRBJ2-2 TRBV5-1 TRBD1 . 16 TGCGCCAGCAGCCCCGGGACAGGGATTTACACCGGGGAGCTGTTTTTT CASSPGTGIYTGELFF
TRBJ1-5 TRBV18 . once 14 TGTGCCAGCTCAAAGGGGGGTACGAGACAGCCCCAGCATTTT CASSKGGTRQPQHF
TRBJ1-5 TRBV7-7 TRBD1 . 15 TGTGCCAGCAGCCCAGGGACAGGACCGAATCAGCCCCAGCATTTT CASSPGTGPNQPQHF
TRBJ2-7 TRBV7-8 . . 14 TGTGCCAGCAGCTTAGGTGGCGAGGTTTCCGAGCAGTACTTC CASSLGGEVSEQYF